One sample yielded the 15 T cell receptor beta chains listed below, sequenced in a study of T cell repertoires in cytomegalovirus infection. TCRdb redid the calling of the reads with MiXCR, one entry per CDR3 protein. The table shows just under 550,000 distinct CDR3 sequences, with 26% occurring only once. The specimen was PBMCs. All receptors derive from a human donor in good health (CMV status not recorded). Some clones in this sample may be carry-over from other donors' samples.

This sequence joins TRBV19 and TRBJ1-2, with TRBD1 matching 7 bases. Germline V gives CDR1 LNHDA, CDR2 SQIVND (reference sequence). The CDR3 runs 17 residues. With V trimmed by 5 bases and J by 4 bases, 16 bases remained unmatched. The DNA of the CDR3 is TGTGCCAGTAGTCCGGGGGACAGCCGCTCAACCATCTATGGCTACACCTTC. The encoded protein is CASSPGDSRSTIYGYTF.

The chain carries TRBV20-1 and TRBJ1-5, with a possible D match to TRBD1 (5 bases). Germline assignment: CDR1 DFQATT and CDR2 SNEGSKA (reference sequence). V was trimmed by 6 bases and J by 1 base, leaving 7 bases between them. This CDR3 contains 12 residues. CDR3 loop: CSAGLSNQPQHF. CDR3 nucleotides: TGCAGTGCGGGGCTAAGCAATCAGCCCCAGCATTTT.

The CDR3 nucleotides read TGTGCCAGTAGTATAGGGGGGAGGAATCAGCCCCAGCATTTT. The encoded protein is CASSIGGRNQPQHF. V is TRBV19 and J is TRBJ1-5; D is possibly TRBD1 (5 bases). This CDR3 region has 14 residues. Germline loops: CDR1 LNHDA, CDR2 SQIVND (reference sequence). Trimming pared 1 base from V and 4 bases from J, leaving 8 bases between.

The table lists this clonotype with a few counts. The chain recombines TRBV5-5 with TRBJ2-1; the D is unclear. The germline CDR1 and CDR2 sequences are SGHKS and YYEKEE (reference sequence). CDR3 length: 15 amino acids. The germline V and J ends were trimmed by 1 base and 3 bases, with 11 bases remaining between them. Here the CDR3 DNA reads TGTGCCAGCAGCTTGACCCCGGCAGACTACAATGAGCAGTTCTTC. Translated: CASSLTPADYNEQFF.

This clonotype was seen a handful of times. The chain joins TRBV11-2 to TRBJ1-1; D call uncertain. Germline values: CDR1 SGHAT, CDR2 FQNNGV. The CDR3 runs 16 residues. V was clipped by 7 bases and J by 0 bases, with 18 bases between them. The CDR3 protein is CASTQTSLSMNTEAFF. In DNA form, the CDR3 reads TGTGCCAGCACCCAGACCTCGCTGTCCATGAACACTGAAGCTTTCTTT.

The chain carries TRBV4-1 and TRBJ2-1; possible D gene TRBD1, 6 bases. The germline gives CDR1 MGHRA, CDR2 YSYEKL. Trimming pared 3 bases from V and 5 bases from J, leaving 17 bases between. CDR3 size: 16 residues. Here the CDR3 reads CASSHLEGVADNEQFF. The CDR3 DNA reads as TGCGCCAGCAGCCACCTCGAGGGGGTGGCCGACAATGAGCAGTTCTTC.

This clonotype was detected only a few times. The chain carries TRBV11-1 and TRBJ2-1; D possibly corresponds to TRBD2 (5 bases). The length of the CDR3 is 15 residues. The germline CDR1 and CDR2 sequences are SGHAT and FQDESV (reference sequence). With 5 bases removed from V and 2 bases from J, the gap between germline ends came to 13 bases. Here the CDR3 reads CASSPPGTPYNEQFF. The CDR3 DNA is TGTGCCAGCAGCCCACCGGGAACACCCTACAATGAGCAGTTCTTC.

In its sample, this clonotype was seen many times. This chain links TRBV7-2 with TRBJ1-3, with D tentatively TRBD1 (6 bases). V was clipped by 5 bases and J by 2 bases, with 10 bases between them. CDR1 and CDR2 (germline): SGHTA, FQGNSA. This CDR3 has 14 residues. The CDR3 is CASSETGTGNTIYF. The CDR3 nucleotides read TGTGCCAGCAGCGAGACAGGAACTGGAAACACCATATATTTT.

The chain carries TRBV6-5 and TRBJ1-1; possible D gene TRBD1, 5 bases. CDR1 and CDR2 (germline): MNHEY, SVGAGI. The CDR3 totals 16 residues. Trimming removed 6 bases from V and 5 bases from J, with 22 bases in between. As DNA, the CDR3 is TGTGCCAGCAGATCCGGGACGGCCGGGATTTTTACTGAAGCTTTCTTT. Amino acid sequence: CASRSGTAGIFTEAFF.

The chain joins TRBV6-8 to TRBJ2-5; D not resolved. Germline V gives CDR1 MNHGY, CDR2 SAAAGT. The CDR3 runs 14 residues. The V end lost 2 bases, the J end lost 5 bases, and 12 bases lay between the germline ends. This CDR3 is CASSYGERSETQYF. For the CDR3, the DNA is TGTGCCAGCAGTTACGGAGAACGGTCCGAGACCCAGTACTTC.

The chain carries TRBV9 and TRBJ2-1; D is perhaps TRBD1 (6 bases). Germline CDR1 is SGDLS and CDR2 is YYNGEE. The CDR3 sequence is 13 residues long. The V end was cut by 4 bases, the J end by 6 bases, with 11 bases between. The CDR3 loop is CASSIGQINEQFF. In DNA, the CDR3 is TGTGCCAGCAGCATTGGACAGATCAATGAGCAGTTCTTC.

In its sample, this clonotype was seen many times. This chain uses TRBV7-2 with TRBJ2-4; TRBD1 is a possible D gene (6 bases). V dropped 1 base and J dropped 6 bases, with 10 bases sitting between them. This CDR3 spans 14 amino acids. The germline V gene encodes CDR1 SGHTA and CDR2 FQGNSA. The CDR3 DNA is TGTGCCAGCAGCTTAGTTTCAGGGGTAAACATTCAGTACTTC. Amino acid sequence: CASSLVSGVNIQYF.

The V and J genes are TRBV7-9 and TRBJ1-2, with 8 bases aligning to TRBD1. The germline V gene has CDR1 SEHNR and CDR2 FQNEAQ (reference sequence). The trim removed 5 bases at V and 3 bases at J, leaving 5 bases unmatched. This CDR3 spans 14 amino acids. CDR3 amino acids: CASSPGQVDYGYTF. CDR3 DNA sequence: TGTGCCAGCAGCCCGGGACAGGTGGACTATGGCTACACCTTC.

The V call is TRBV6-2 or TRBV6-3, the J call TRBJ2-3, with TRBD2 identical over 8 bases. Trimming removed 2 bases from V and 2 bases from J; junction bases left unmatched: 12. The germline V gene has CDR1 MNHEY and CDR2 SVGEGT. The CDR3 is 18 residues long. CDR3 sequence reads: CASSYELRTSRPTDTQYF. The CDR3 DNA reads as TGTGCCAGCAGTTACGAGTTAAGGACTAGCAGACCCACAGATACGCAGTATTTT.

J is TRBJ2-7 and V is TRBV6-5; D ambiguous. Germline V gene lookup returns CDR1 MNHEY and CDR2 SVGAGI. V dropped 0 bases and J dropped 0 bases, with 12 bases sitting between them. This CDR3 contains 16 residues. The CDR3 protein is CASSYSGSQSSYEQYF. The CDR3 nucleotides read TGTGCCAGCAGTTACTCGGGCAGTCAGAGCTCCTACGAGCAGTACTTC.